This TCR beta chain stems from a study of T cell clonality in common variable immunodeficiency. The germline CDR1 and CDR2 sequences are SGHVS and FQNEAQ. With 5 bases clipped from V and 1 base from J, the junction kept 14 bases outside the gene matches. CDR3 size: 18 residues. Assay: immunoSEQ multiplex PCR; the TCRdb copy retains only in-frame clones and omits some. There are about 81,000 clones in the sample, none observed a single time. Findings of the study overall: CVID subjects had higher TCRbeta clonality than healthy controls, most marked in about a third.

This clone was found many times. The antigen is unknown. The observed sequence ends 3 residues before the CDR3 terminus, with the missing tail filled in from the germline J gene. The TCR was taken from a person aged 18 to 70 in good health. The genes are TRBV7-8 and TRBJ2-7; TRBD2 agrees at 10 bases. The sequencing input was peripheral blood mononuclear cells. The CDR3 DNA, read in part, is TGTGCCAGCAGCCCCTGGGGAGCGGGAGGGCCCAAATCCTACGAG. This sequence encodes CASSPWGAGGPKSYE. The full CDR3 protein reads CASSPWGAGGPKSYEQYF.